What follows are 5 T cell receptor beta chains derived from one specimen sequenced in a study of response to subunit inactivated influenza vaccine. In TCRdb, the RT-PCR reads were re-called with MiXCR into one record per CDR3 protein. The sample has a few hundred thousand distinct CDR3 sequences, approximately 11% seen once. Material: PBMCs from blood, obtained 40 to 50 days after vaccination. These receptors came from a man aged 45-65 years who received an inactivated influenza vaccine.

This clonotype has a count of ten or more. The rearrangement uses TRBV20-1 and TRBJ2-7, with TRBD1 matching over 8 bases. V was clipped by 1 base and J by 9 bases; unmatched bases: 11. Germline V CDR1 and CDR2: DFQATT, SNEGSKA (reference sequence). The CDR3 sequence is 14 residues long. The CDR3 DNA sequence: TGCAGTGCTAGAGCAGGACAGGGAAACTTCGGGCAGTACTTC. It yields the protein CSARAGQGNFGQYF.

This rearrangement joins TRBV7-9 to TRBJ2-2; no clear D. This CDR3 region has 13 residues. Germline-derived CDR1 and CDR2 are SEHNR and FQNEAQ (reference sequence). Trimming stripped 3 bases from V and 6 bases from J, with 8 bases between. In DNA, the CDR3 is TGTGCCAGCAGCTTGGTGGGGTCCGGGGAGCTGTTTTTT. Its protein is CASSLVGSGELFF.

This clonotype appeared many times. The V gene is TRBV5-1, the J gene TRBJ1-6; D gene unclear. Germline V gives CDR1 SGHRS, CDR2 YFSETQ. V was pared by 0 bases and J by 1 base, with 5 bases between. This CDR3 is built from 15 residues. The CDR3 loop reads CASSLGGSYNSPLHF. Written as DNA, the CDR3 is TGCGCCAGCAGCTTGGGAGGGTCCTATAATTCACCCCTCCACTTT. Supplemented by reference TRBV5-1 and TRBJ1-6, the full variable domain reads KAGVTQTPRYLIKTRGQQVTLSCSPISGHRSVSWYQQTPGQGLQFLFEYFSETQRNKGNFPGRFSGRQFSNSRSEMNVSTLELGDSALYLCASSLGGSYNSPLHFGNGTRLTVT.

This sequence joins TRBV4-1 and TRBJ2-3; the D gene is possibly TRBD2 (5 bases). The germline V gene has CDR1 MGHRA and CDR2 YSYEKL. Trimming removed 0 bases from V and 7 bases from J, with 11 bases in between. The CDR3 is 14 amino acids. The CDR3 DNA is TGCGCCAGCAGCCAAGACCCTCTAGCTTATACGCAGTATTTT. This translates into CASSQDPLAYTQYF.

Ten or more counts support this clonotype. The CDR3 nucleotides are TGTGCCAGCAGCTTCGGACAGGGGGCCCGAGAGACCCAGTACTTC. This codes for CASSFGQGARETQYF. The gene calls are TRBV11-2 and TRBJ2-5; 11 nucleotides line up with TRBD1. With 3 bases clipped from V and 4 bases from J, the junction kept 4 bases outside the gene matches. This CDR3 has 15 amino acids. Germline V lookup: CDR1 SGHAT, CDR2 FQNNGV.